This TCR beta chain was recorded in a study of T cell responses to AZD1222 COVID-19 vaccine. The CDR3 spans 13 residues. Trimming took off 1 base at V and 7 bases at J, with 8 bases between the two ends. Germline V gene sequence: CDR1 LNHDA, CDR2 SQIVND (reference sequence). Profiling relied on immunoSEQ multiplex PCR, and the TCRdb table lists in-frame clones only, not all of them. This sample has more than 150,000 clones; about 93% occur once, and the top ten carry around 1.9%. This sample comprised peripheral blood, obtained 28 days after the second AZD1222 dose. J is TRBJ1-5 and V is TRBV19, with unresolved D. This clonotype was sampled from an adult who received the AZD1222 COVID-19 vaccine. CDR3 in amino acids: CASSIVNQQPQHF. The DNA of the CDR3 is TGTGCCAGTAGTATAGTAAACCAACAGCCCCAGCATTTT.